The 8 T cell receptor beta chains below were found in one sample sequenced in a study of blood T cell repertoires in COVID-19. Assay used: immunoSEQ multiplex PCR; TCRdb lists only in-frame clones, some missing. This table holds over 300,000 clones, 86% found once. The sequenced sample consisted of peripheral blood. All receptors come from a woman aged 50 to 65 with acute or convalescent COVID-19.

The rearrangement joins TRBV11-2 to TRBJ2-1; D is possibly TRBD2 (6 bases). The CDR3 covers 19 residues. V was clipped by 5 bases and J by 0 bases, with 23 bases between them. CDR1 is SGHAT and CDR2 is FQNNGV in the germline V gene. Written as DNA, the CDR3 is TGTGCCAGCAGCCCATTAGCTTGGCGGGACCGTAGCTCCTACAATGAGCAGTTCTTC. Translating gives CASSPLAWRDRSSYNEQFF.

This chain's CDR3 is CASSPLDWPDSNEQFF. The CDR3 DNA is TGTGCCAGCAGCCCACTGGATTGGCCGGACAGCAATGAGCAGTTCTTC. V and J are TRBV5-6 and TRBJ2-1, with D possibly TRBD1 on 6 matching bases. Trimming cost V 4 bases and J 6 bases, with 20 bases left between them. Germline V gives CDR1 SGHDT, CDR2 YYEEEE. The CDR3 contains 16 residues.

This chain connects TRBV2 to TRBJ2-1, with 7 positions matching TRBD1. V was pared by 6 bases and J by 9 bases, with 8 bases of the junction left unmatched. The CDR3 spans 13 residues. Germline V lookup: CDR1 SNHLY, CDR2 FYNNEI. The CDR3 DNA reads as TGTGCCAGCAGCCCGGGACAGCTCTCTGAGCAGTTCTTC. It encodes CASSPGQLSEQFF.

The chain recombines TRBV6-5 with TRBJ1-6; D is unresolved. V was clipped by 0 bases and J by 9 bases, with 12 bases between them. This CDR3 has 15 residues. Germline V CDR1 and CDR2: MNHEY, SVGAGI. This CDR3 reads CASSYSSRAGSPLHF. The DNA for the CDR3 is TGTGCCAGCAGTTACTCGTCCAGAGCGGGTTCACCCCTCCACTTT.

CDR3 sequence: CASSDLNGNSVRESYEQYF. The CDR3 DNA sequence: TGTGCCAGCAGTGACTTAAACGGGAATAGCGTTCGAGAATCCTACGAGCAGTACTTC. The chain couples TRBV6-4 to TRBJ2-7, with D possibly matching TRBD2 (5 bases). CDR1 and CDR2 from the germline V gene are MRHNA and SNTAGT. V lost 1 base, J lost 1 base, and 23 bases lay in between. This CDR3 region has 19 residues.

The rearrangement joins TRBV3-1 (or the pseudogene TRBV3-2) to TRBJ1-2; 7 nucleotides line up with TRBD1. After removal of 0 bases from V and 4 bases from J, the junction contained 11 bases not matched to a gene. The CDR3 sequence is 17 residues long. Germline loops: CDR1 LGHDT, CDR2 YNNKEL (reference sequence). CDR3 region: CASSQEGDSRVGYGYTF. In DNA form, the CDR3 reads TGTGCCAGCAGCCAAGAGGGGGACAGCCGGGTTGGCTATGGCTACACCTTC.

This clone has only a few counts. The CDR3 DNA reads as TGTGCCACCAGTGCCGCGACTAGCGGGAGCCTCTACGAGCAGTACTTC. The encoded protein is CATSAATSGSLYEQYF. V gene TRBV24-1 combines with J gene TRBJ2-7; 12 nucleotides match TRBD2. The CDR3 runs to 16 residues. Germline loops: CDR1 KGHDR, CDR2 SFDVKD. Germline trimming cut 5 bases from V and 3 bases from J; bases unmatched to any gene: 7.

A few counts support this clone. The V and J genes are TRBV19 and TRBJ1-5; the D is unclear. Germline lookup yields CDR1 LNHDA and CDR2 SQIVND (reference sequence). V was cut by 0 bases and J by 6 bases, with 6 bases left in between. The CDR3 totals 13 residues. CDR3 residues: CASSIEGAQPQHF. CDR3 DNA: TGTGCCAGTAGTATAGAGGGAGCTCAGCCCCAGCATTTT.